This T cell receptor beta chain was sequenced during a study of blood T cell repertoires in COVID-19. Across the study: The analysed material was cDNA or gDNA that came from T cells, B-cell-depleted T cells, or PBMCs.

Participant-given clinical history determined each cohort assignment. Donors of Cohort 3 who recovered were those that had two negative PCRs, clearance, or symptom resolution. Sequencing was performed with immunoSEQ multiplex PCR; in TCRdb, only in-frame clones are kept and a portion is missing. The sample yields 250,000 to 300,000 clones, around 89% seen once. Regarding this clone: The same CDR3 is also encoded by other DNA sequences in this sample.

Source material: PBMCs or T cells enriched from blood (not recorded which). The receptor was derived from a man in his forties or fifties who had recovered from COVID-19.

CDR3 region: CASSERGGTDTQYF. The CDR3 DNA follows: TGTGCCAGCAGTGAACGGGGGGGTACGGATACGCAGTATTTT. V is TRBV6-1 and J is TRBJ2-3; TRBD2 agrees at 8 bases. This CDR3 comprises 14 residues. Germline loops: CDR1 MNHNS, CDR2 SASEGT. The J segment lost 6 bases and the V segment lost 2 bases, leaving 4 bases of the junction unmatched.